Included here is one TCR beta chain sequence, with context. Its target is unknown. MiXCR, applied by TCRdb to the 5' RACE reads, yields one record per CDR3 protein. Among a few hundred thousand distinct CDR3 sequences listed, approximately 6.7% were seen once. These data come from a study of T cells after yellow fever vaccination. Findings and limits, study-wide: Once the booster was given, most primary-vaccination clones reappeared, at approximately 97% for CD4 and around 90% for CD8. The CD4 compartment and the CD8 compartment contained a small share of clonotypes in common. The secondary response was weaker, and its peak arrived faster, on day 5 versus 15. In FACS-sorted repertoires, abundant clonotypes from the bulk population could appear as contaminants.

Per germline, CDR1 SEHNR and CDR2 FQNEAQ (reference sequence). The trim removed 5 bases at V and 0 bases at J, leaving 3 bases unmatched. CDR3 length: 14 amino acids. This sample comprised CD4+ T cells sorted from PBMCs, obtained on the day of the yellow fever booster vaccination. The receptor was derived from a man aged 25 to 45 who received the YFV17D yellow fever vaccine. This chain connects TRBV7-9 to TRBJ2-5; 7 positions match TRBD1. The DNA of the CDR3 is TGTGCCAGCAGCAAACAGGGGTACCAAGAGACCCAGTACTTC. Its translation: CASSKQGYQETQYF.